These 26 T cell receptor beta chains originate from one sample sequenced in a study of blood T cell repertoires in COVID-19. Sequencing was performed with immunoSEQ multiplex PCR; in TCRdb, only in-frame clones are kept and a portion is missing. Here the sample spans about 120,000 clones, roughly 74% being singletons. Sequencing was carried out using peripheral blood. The receptors come from a man between 60 and 70 years old with acute or convalescent COVID-19.

This sequence joins TRBV10-1 and TRBJ1-1; tentatively, D is TRBD1 (5 bases). The CDR3 length is 13 residues. Germline V CDR1 and CDR2: WNHNN, SYGVQD (reference sequence). The ends were cut back, 3 bases at V and 8 bases at J, with 13 bases in the middle. The CDR3 DNA reads as TGCGCCAGCAGTGATCGTTCAGGGAACGAAGCTTTCTTT. Protein product: CASSDRSGNEAFF.

In DNA form, the CDR3 reads TGTGCCAGCAGCCAAGAGCAGCGCTCACCCCTCCACTTT. Protein: CASSQEQRSPLHF. This chain links TRBV3-1 (or the pseudogene TRBV3-2) with TRBJ1-6, with D hard to call. The germline gives CDR1 LGHDT, CDR2 YNNKEL (reference sequence). This CDR3 region has 13 residues. Deletions cut 0 bases from V and 10 bases from J, with 7 bases between.

The V and J genes are TRBV5-1 and TRBJ2-7, with D maybe TRBD1 (5 bases). Germline loops: CDR1 SGHRS, CDR2 YFSETQ. The CDR3 totals 13 residues. V was shortened by 1 base and J by 0 bases, with 5 bases between the two germline ends. Here the CDR3 DNA reads TGCGCCAGCAGCTTGACAGGCTCCTACGAGCAGTACTTC. Its translation: CASSLTGSYEQYF.

The rearrangement uses TRBV6-5 and TRBJ1-2; D may be TRBD1 (6 bases). Trimming took off 6 bases at V and 8 bases at J, with 16 bases between the two ends. The germline V gene encodes CDR1 MNHEY and CDR2 SVGAGI. CDR3 length equals 13 residues. CDR3 coding DNA: TGTGCCAGCAGACGAACAGGGTTCGAAGGCTACACCTTC. Translating it yields CASRRTGFEGYTF.

The gene calls are TRBV27 and TRBJ1-2; the D gene is possibly TRBD1 (5 bases). V dropped 4 bases and J dropped 7 bases, with 16 bases sitting between them. This CDR3 spans 14 amino acids. Germline assignment: CDR1 MNHEY and CDR2 SMNVEV (reference sequence). CDR3 nucleotides: TGTGCCAGCAGTTACCGGGGGGGAGAGAGTGGCTACACCTTC. This translates into CASSYRGGESGYTF.

V usage is TRBV11-2 and J usage is TRBJ2-3, with a tentative D call TRBD1 (5 bases). CDR1 is SGHAT and CDR2 is FQNNGV in the germline V gene. This CDR3 is 15 amino acids long. Trimming pared 5 bases from V and 0 bases from J, leaving 12 bases between. DNA for the CDR3: TGTGCCAGCAGCGGATGGGGCGGTAGCACAGATACGCAGTATTTT. This sequence encodes CASSGWGGSTDTQYF.

The CDR3 sequence: CATSESSSGGSYNEQFF. CDR3 in DNA: TGTGCCACCAGTGAGTCCTCCAGCGGAGGCTCCTACAATGAGCAGTTCTTC. This chain connects TRBV24-1 to TRBJ2-1, with a possible D match to TRBD2 (5 bases). Trimming pared 4 bases from V and 0 bases from J, leaving 15 bases between. Germline V gene lookup returns CDR1 KGHDR and CDR2 SFDVKD. This CDR3 contains 17 residues.

The rearrangement links TRBV2 to TRBJ2-7; TRBD1 agrees at 9 bases. The CDR3 consists of 14 residues. J was trimmed by 1 base and V by 4 bases; bases with no gene match: 2. Germline CDR1 reads SNHLY; CDR2 reads FYNNEI. CDR3: CASSGGTGSYEQYF. The CDR3 coding sequence is TGTGCCAGCAGTGGTGGGACAGGGTCCTACGAGCAGTACTTC.

This chain connects TRBV6-6 to TRBJ1-4, with 11 bases identical to TRBD1. Germline lookup yields CDR1 MNHNY and CDR2 SVGAGI (reference sequence). The V gene end was trimmed by 4 bases and the J gene end by 2 bases; junction bases not matched to a gene: 3. The CDR3 is made up of 16 amino acids. The DNA for the CDR3 is TGTGCCAGCAGTTTTGGACAGGGGGCCACTAATGAAAAACTGTTTTTT. It translates to CASSFGQGATNEKLFF.

This clone has only a few counts. This rearrangement joins TRBV5-1 to TRBJ2-1; no definite D call. CDR1 SGHRS and CDR2 YFSETQ come from the germline V gene. The V end lost 1 base, the J end lost 7 bases, and 12 bases lay between the germline ends. The CDR3 consists of 14 residues. The CDR3: CASSLSRLRNEQFF. In DNA, the CDR3 is TGCGCCAGCAGCTTGAGTCGTCTGCGAAATGAGCAGTTCTTC.

This sequence joins TRBV6-6 and TRBJ2-7; 10 positions match TRBD2. Trimming removed 4 bases from V and 2 bases from J; junction bases left unmatched: 2. This CDR3 region has 14 residues. Germline loops: CDR1 MNHNY, CDR2 SVGAGI (reference sequence). This CDR3 reads CASSLAGGPYEQYF. CDR3 sequence (DNA): TGTGCCAGCAGTTTAGCGGGAGGCCCCTACGAGCAGTACTTC.

J is TRBJ1-2 and V is TRBV27; 10 nucleotides line up with TRBD1. The V gene end was trimmed by 5 bases and the J gene end by 8 bases; junction bases not matched to a gene: 8. Germline V lookup: CDR1 MNHEY, CDR2 SMNVEV (reference sequence). This CDR3 spans 14 amino acids. The CDR3 DNA follows: TGTGCCAGCAGTAATTCGGGACAGGGGAAAGGCTACACCTTC. Translated: CASSNSGQGKGYTF.

The genes are TRBV11-2 and TRBJ1-6; maybe TRBD1 (5 bases). CDR1 is SGHAT and CDR2 is FQNNGV in the germline V gene. V lost 5 bases and J lost 9, with 20 bases in between. This CDR3 region has 16 residues. The CDR3 DNA reads TGTGCCAGCAGCCTCATCGGGGGTTACCCATCTTCACCCCTCCACTTT. Its protein product is CASSLIGGYPSSPLHF. The whole variable domain, remainder taken from reference TRBV11-2 and TRBJ1-6, is EAGVAQSPRYKIIEKRQSVAFWCNPISGHATLYWYQQILGQGPKLLIQFQNNGVVDDSQLPKDRFSAERLKGVDSTLKIQPAKLEDSAVYLCASSLIGGYPSSPLHFGNGTRLTVT.

The V and J genes are TRBV10-1 and TRBJ1-4; 8 bases line up with TRBD1. The trim removed 6 bases at V and 5 bases at J, leaving 5 bases unmatched. Germline V gene data show CDR1 as WNHNN and CDR2 as SYGVQD (reference sequence). This CDR3 region has 14 residues. CDR3 in amino acids: CASSSGTGNEKLFF. DNA for the CDR3: TGCGCCAGCAGCTCCGGGACAGGCAATGAAAAACTGTTTTTT.

The rearrangement links TRBV19 to TRBJ1-5; possible D gene TRBD1, 6 bases. V was clipped by 10 bases and J by 3 bases, with 13 bases between them. This CDR3 region has 13 residues. Germline loops: CDR1 LNHDA, CDR2 SQIVND (reference sequence). The CDR3 here is CATRQDPNQPQHF. The CDR3 DNA sequence: TGTGCCACCAGACAGGACCCCAATCAGCCCCAGCATTTT.

The chain uses TRBV2 and TRBJ2-7; possible D gene TRBD2, 6 bases. CDR1 is SNHLY and CDR2 is FYNNEI in the germline V gene. The CDR3 sequence is 13 residues long. The V end was cut by 0 bases, the J end by 7 bases, with 10 bases between. CDR3 amino acids: CASSEARRVEQYF. The CDR3 coding sequence is TGTGCCAGCAGTGAAGCGCGGAGGGTGGAGCAGTACTTC.

The chain uses TRBV28 and TRBJ1-6, with 8 bases identical to TRBD1. Trimming removed 6 bases from V and 14 bases from J; junction bases left unmatched: 6. The germline gives CDR1 MDHEN, CDR2 SYDVKM. The CDR3 totals 12 residues. The CDR3 nucleotides are TGTGCCAGCAGCACCTCGGACAGGGCCCTCCACTTT. Protein: CASSTSDRALHF.

The chain carries TRBV12-3 or TRBV12-4 and TRBJ1-2; TRBD1 might be the D (5 bases). There are 13 residues in the CDR3. V was pared by 1 base and J by 3 bases, with 6 bases between. CDR3 bases: TGTGCCAGCAGTTTAGTACAGGACTATGGCTACACCTTC. It is translated as CASSLVQDYGYTF.

The chain carries TRBV2 and TRBJ2-3; weak D call: TRBD1 (6 bases). The CDR3 contains 15 residues. Trimming pared 3 bases from V and 0 bases from J, leaving 10 bases between. The germline V gene encodes CDR1 SNHLY and CDR2 FYNNEI. The CDR3 nucleotides are TGTGCCAGCAGTGATAAACAGGGCAGCACAGATACGCAGTATTTT. Residues: CASSDKQGSTDTQYF.

This rearrangement joins TRBV10-3 to TRBJ2-6; 9 positions match TRBD1. The CDR3 totals 20 residues. Germline CDR1 reads ENHRY; CDR2 reads SYGVKD. V gave up 5 bases and J gave up 0 bases; unmatched junction bases: 14. The CDR3, as DNA: TGTGCCATCAGTACCTCTTTAGGTGGGACAGGGTTCTCTGGGGCCAACGTCCTGACTTTC. Protein sequence: CAISTSLGGTGFSGANVLTF.

The rearrangement uses TRBV11-3 and TRBJ2-3; D not certain. V dropped 5 bases and J dropped 1 base, with 10 bases sitting between them. In germline, CDR1 is SGHNT, CDR2 YENEEA. The CDR3 consists of 14 residues. The CDR3 coding sequence is TGTGCCAGCAGCCCAGTGCAGGGCACAGATACGCAGTATTTT. It specifies CASSPVQGTDTQYF.

V usage is TRBV12-3 or TRBV12-4 and J usage is TRBJ2-1, with D unresolved. CDR3 length: 13 residues. V lost 11 bases and J lost 7, with 18 bases in between. The CDR3 spells CALGTILTNEQFF. The CDR3 nucleotides read TGTGCCCTAGGAACTATCCTCACTAATGAGCAGTTCTTC.

The chain joins TRBV7-9 to TRBJ2-5; D gene uncertain. The CDR3 loop spans 14 amino acids. CDR1 is SEHNR and CDR2 is FQNEAQ in the germline V gene (reference sequence). The germline V and J ends were trimmed by 5 bases and 2 bases, with 12 bases remaining between them. The CDR3 reads CASSPPWQQETQYF. In DNA form, the CDR3 reads TGTGCCAGCAGCCCACCCTGGCAGCAAGAGACCCAGTACTTC.

The chain has TRBV19 and TRBJ2-2; TRBD1 matches at 10 bases. The CDR3 consists of 17 residues. Germline CDR1 reads LNHDA; CDR2 reads SQIVND (reference sequence). The trim removed 1 base at V and 5 bases at J, leaving 7 bases unmatched. CDR3: CASSIARQGARTGELFF. In nucleotides, the CDR3 is TGTGCCAGTAGTATAGCCCGACAGGGGGCTAGGACCGGGGAGCTGTTTTTT.

This CDR3 is CASSPHAATDTQYF. In DNA, the CDR3 is TGTGCCAGCAGCCCGCATGCGGCCACAGATACGCAGTATTTT. The J gene is TRBJ2-3, the V gene TRBV9, with D unresolved. Germline V gives CDR1 SGDLS, CDR2 YYNGEE. Trimming left V 4 bases short and J 2 bases short, with 11 bases between. The CDR3 is 14 amino acids.

This chain uses TRBV11-2 with TRBJ2-3; D is ambiguous. The V end was cut by 5 bases, the J end by 0 bases, with 12 bases between. Germline V gives CDR1 SGHAT, CDR2 FQNNGV. This CDR3 is built from 15 residues. The CDR3 region is CASSPSPTSTDTQYF. The CDR3 DNA sequence: TGTGCCAGCAGCCCATCCCCGACTAGCACAGATACGCAGTATTTT.